A selection of T cell receptor beta chains follows, all from one sample in a study of beta chain features in type 1 diabetes. Clones were sequenced by immunoSEQ multiplex PCR, and TCRdb holds only the in-frame ones, with some missing. The table includes 300,000 to 350,000 clones, roughly 12% detected once. The specimen was naive CD4+ T cells from blood. These receptors were obtained from a woman aged 18-35 years with type 1 diabetes. The conserved cysteine and the conserved F or W are not part of the CDR3 here. The D gene is left open where the match is weak.

d_call j_call v_call cdr3_aa
TRBD2 TRBJ2-5 TRBV7-2 ASSPWTSGIKETQY
TRBD2 TRBJ2-5 TRBV11-3 ASSPLAGTAETQY
NA NA TRBV29-1 SVEYRAFSYEQY
TRBD2 TRBJ2-1 TRBV27 ASSLLGLAGGEQF
NA TRBJ1-1 TRBV7-9 ASSFKGRGYTEAF
TRBD1 TRBJ2-7 TRBV7-9 ASSTGGGYEQY
TRBD2 NA TRBV4-2 ASSQAGGVPYEQY
NA TRBJ1-5 TRBV18 ASSPGENQPQH
NA TRBJ2-5 TRBV28 ANPYSNRVTQETQY
NA TRBJ1-5 TRBV30 AWSVGQVGGQPQH
NA TRBJ2-3 TRBV27 ASSLSGDTQY
TRBD2 TRBJ2-3 TRBV7-9 ASSPTGGSSTDTQY
NA TRBJ2-1 TRBV19 ASSKSGRSNEQF
TRBD2 TRBJ2-1 TRBV4-1 ASSLRLAGYNEQF
NA TRBJ2-1 TRBV29-1 SSREFGRYNEQF
NA TRBJ2-3 TRBV5-4 ASSLLAASTDTQY
TRBD1 TRBJ1-1 TRBV9 ASSVDTGVEAF
NA TRBJ1-5 TRBV15 ATKRRMSNQPQH
TRBD1 TRBJ1-4 TRBV2 ASSPDRGNEKLF
NA TRBJ1-5 TRBV19 ASSIWEGNQPQH
TRBD2 TRBJ2-1 TRBV11-2 ASSFRASGSNEQF
NA TRBJ2-1 TRBV25-1 ASSENQGSYNEQF
NA TRBJ2-4 TRBV27 ASANGQIRENIQY
NA TRBJ2-5 TRBV5-1 ASSLGGDSLYRTQY
TRBD1 TRBJ1-1 TRBV7-9 ASRTGQGVENTEAF
TRBD2 TRBJ2-1 TRBV7-3 ASSPRNSGRDEQF
TRBD1 TRBJ2-7 TRBV5-6 ASSRQGGDEQY
NA TRBJ1-2 TRBV7-2 ASSPQEGPYGYT
NA TRBJ1-3 TRBV4-3 ASSQVVQAGNTIY
TRBD1 TRBJ1-2 TRBV9 ASSVAGGGGYT
TRBD2 TRBJ2-2 TRBV19 ASSGGLANTGELF
NA TRBJ1-2 TRBV28 AVGENYGYT
NA TRBJ2-5 TRBV7-2 ASSSIHQETQY
TRBD2 TRBJ2-2 TRBV9 ASNSWTSGNTGELF
TRBD1 TRBJ2-3 TRBV4-1 ASSQAPGQGTDTQY
TRBD1 TRBJ2-3 TRBV11-2 ASSPGTGVLDTQY
NA TRBJ1-1 TRBV5-4 ASSLGGVGTEAF
TRBD1 TRBJ2-7 TRBV7-2 ASSRTWTGDYEQY
TRBD2 TRBJ2-1 TRBV13 ASSLVGLAGNNEQF
TRBD2 TRBJ2-2 TRBV12-5 ASGPLAGGTGELF
NA TRBJ1-4 TRBV11-2 ASSLAGDSGKLF
TRBD2 TRBJ2-5 TRBV2 ASSRSGSGQETQY
NA TRBJ1-2 TRBV7-2 ASSLVQDSNYGYT
TRBD1 TRBJ1-1 TRBV15 ATYRGTEAF
TRBD1 TRBJ2-3 TRBV28 ASMTGTGSDTQY
NA TRBJ2-1 TRBV7-7 ASSLDRYNEQF
TRBD1 TRBJ1-1 TRBV18 ASSLFAGTGDTNTEAF
NA TRBJ1-1 TRBV27 ASSFRGWDTEAF
TRBD1 TRBJ2-7 TRBV5-1 ASSAPGTAYEQY
NA TRBJ1-4 TRBV5-4 ASSLDQGLNEKLF